The 4 T cell receptor beta chains below were found in one sample sequenced in a study of somatic mutations in cytotoxic T cells in rheumatoid arthritis. Libraries were prepared by immunoSEQ multiplex PCR; TCRdb keeps only in-frame clonotypes and omits some of them. This table holds about 20,000 clones, 85% found once. Sequencing was carried out using CD8+ T cells sorted from blood. The origin of the receptors is a woman in her thirties or forties with rheumatoid arthritis.

The genes are TRBV2 and TRBJ2-3; 9 bases match TRBD2. Germline assignment: CDR1 SNHLY and CDR2 FYNNEI. The CDR3 has 14 residues. The ends lost 8 bases at V and 5 bases at J; junction bases unmatched: 8. Here the CDR3 reads CASVSGRGEDTQYF. The CDR3 DNA reads TGTGCCAGCGTTAGCGGGAGAGGGGAAGATACGCAGTATTTT.

This clone was observed once. The V call is TRBV5-6, the J call TRBJ2-3; TRBD1 aligns across 7 bases. Germline CDR1 SGHDT, CDR2 YYEEEE. V shed 5 bases, J shed 6 bases, and the junction held 9 bases outside the gene matches. The CDR3 sequence is 14 residues long. Written as DNA, the CDR3 is TGTGCCAGCAGTATAGGGACAGCCCTGGATACGCAGTATTTT. It codes for CASSIGTALDTQYF.

V usage is TRBV4-1 and J usage is TRBJ2-5, with D possibly TRBD1 on 8 matching bases. This CDR3 comprises 18 residues. Germline CDR1 is MGHRA and CDR2 is YSYEKL. V lost 0 bases and J lost 9, with 26 bases in between. For the CDR3, the DNA is TGCGCCAGCAGCCAAGATCAAGGCGGACCAGCGGGACAGGTGGCCCAGTACTTC. It codes for CASSQDQGGPAGQVAQYF.

J is TRBJ1-1 and V is TRBV9; D gene ambiguous. CDR3 length: 15 amino acids. Trimming cost V 4 bases and J 0 bases, with 13 bases left between them. Germline-derived CDR1 and CDR2 are SGDLS and YYNGEE. The chain's CDR3 is CASSPEGRMNTEAFF. For the CDR3, the DNA is TGTGCCAGCAGCCCCGAGGGTCGGATGAACACTGAAGCTTTCTTT.